Given below is one T cell receptor beta chain in context. The antigen is not known. These data come from a study of radiation and T cells in renal cell carcinoma. Study-level results: No pretreatment tumor biopsies were available for baseline clonotypes. Top tumor clonotypes rose in blood 2 weeks post-radiation, then contracted.

As to time point: blood 2 weeks post-SBRT. Treatment in this sample: 15 Gy SBRT to primary tumor, nephrectomy 4 weeks later. Blood was sampled at baseline, 2 weeks and 4 weeks after SBRT. This renal cell carcinoma was of the clear cell type. Repertoires were generated with immunoSEQ multiplex PCR, while TCRdb's copy carries only in-frame clones and drops some. The repertoire holds about 120,000 clones, with 81% as singletons. Trimming took 6 bases from V and 0 from J; bases not matched to a gene: 14. The germline V gene encodes CDR1 LNHDA and CDR2 SQIVND (reference sequence). The CDR3 length is 18 residues.

The clonotype comes from a man between 50 and 59 years old with renal cell carcinoma. The sample here was blood, taken from a patient whose treatment included radiotherapy and nephrectomy. This sequence joins TRBV19 and TRBJ2-4, with TRBD2 matching over 7 bases. CDR3 DNA sequence: TGTGCCAGTAGCCCGCCCCGAACTAGCGTACTAGCCAAAAACATTCAGTACTTC. Amino acid sequence: CASSPPRTSVLAKNIQYF.